The TCR beta chain described here comes from a study of response to subunit inactivated influenza vaccine. TCRdb reprocessed the RT-PCR reads via MiXCR and lists one record per CDR3 protein. The sample holds over 650,000 distinct CDR3 sequences; roughly 20% are singletons and the top ten take roughly 10%. With respect to this clonotype: The target antigen is unknown.

Study-wide results and limits: Authors suggested that a seasonal influenza vaccination recruits few new T cells each time.

The TCR originated in a man aged 45-60 years who received an inactivated influenza vaccine. This specimen consisted of PBMCs from blood, obtained roughly 5 days after vaccination.

Here the CDR3 DNA reads TGTGCCATCAGTGAGGCGGGTCCCGTAGAGACCCAGTACTTC. Protein product: CAISEAGPVETQYF. The chain carries TRBV10-3 and TRBJ2-5, with D perhaps TRBD2 (5 bases). The CDR3 loop spans 14 amino acids. Germline assignment: CDR1 ENHRY and CDR2 SYGVKD. With 2 bases removed from V and 4 bases from J, the gap between germline ends came to 11 bases.